A single sample is the source of the 13 T cell receptor beta chains below, sequenced in a study of post-analysis software for immune sequencing data. General study points: Controls had lower frequencies than patients of a few TRBV segments, which included TRBV5-6, TRBV5-1 and TRBV20-1.

No cognate antigen is known for these TCRs. The TCR beta cDNA libraries contained unique molecular identifiers. TCRdb itself ran the PCR reads through MiXCR, one entry per CDR3 protein. The top ten clones hold 1.5% to 2% of a sample with 450,000 to 700,000 distinct CDR3 sequences, roughly 47% of them seen once. The sample taken for sequencing was blood. Every receptor here comes from a girl between 10 and 17 years old with multiple sclerosis.

Of note for this clonotype: The junction departs from the called germline gene at one end, perhaps through a read error. The V gene is TRBV12-3 or TRBV12-4, the J gene TRBJ2-3; 7 bases agree with TRBD2. CDR3 length: 15 amino acids. The DNA of the CDR3 is TGTGCCAGCAGTTTAGCGGGAGGGACGACAGATGCGCAGTATTTT. Translation gives CASSLAGGTTDAQYF.

The chain carries TRBV7-2 and TRBJ1-6; weak D call: TRBD1 (5 bases). V shed 5 bases and J shed 10 bases, with 15 bases lying between them. The V gene's germline CDR1 is SGHTA and CDR2 FQGNSA. The CDR3 runs to 14 residues. CDR3 coding DNA: TGTGCCAGCAGCCCGGTCCAGGGAGGGTCACCCCTCCACTTT. Its protein product is CASSPVQGGSPLHF.

DNA of the CDR3: TGTGCCAGCAGTACACCGGGACGTAGGGACGAGCAGTACTTC. Its translation is CASSTPGRRDEQYF. The genes are TRBV6-6 and TRBJ2-7; perhaps D is TRBD1 or TRBD2 (5 bases each). V was clipped by 5 bases and J by 5 bases, with 16 bases between them. This CDR3 contains 14 residues. Per the germline V gene, CDR1 is MNHNY and CDR2 is SVGAGI (reference sequence).

This clonotype was observed a few times. The chain joins TRBV20-1 to TRBJ2-7; 15 nucleotides agree with TRBD2. The trim removed 0 bases at V and 6 bases at J, leaving 12 bases unmatched. Germline V gene lookup returns CDR1 DFQATT and CDR2 SNEGSKA (reference sequence). The CDR3 extends over 18 amino acids. The CDR3 sequence is CSARDGGTSGGSHTEQYF. The DNA for the CDR3 is TGCAGTGCTAGAGATGGCGGGACTAGCGGGGGGTCTCACACCGAGCAGTACTTC.

The genes are TRBV4-2 and TRBJ1-2; D possibly corresponds to TRBD1 (5 bases). Germline V gene lookup returns CDR1 LGHNA and CDR2 YNFKEQ. This CDR3 is 16 amino acids long. V lost 0 bases, J lost 2 bases, and 13 bases lay in between. CDR3 protein: CASSQDRANPNYGYTF. The CDR3 nucleotides are TGTGCCAGCAGCCAAGACAGGGCCAACCCGAACTATGGCTACACCTTC.

The table lists this clonotype with a few counts. The chain carries TRBV30 and TRBJ1-6, with 9 positions matching TRBD1. The germline CDR1 and CDR2 sequences are GTSNPN and SVGIG (reference sequence). The V segment lost 2 bases and the J segment 9 bases; nucleotides outside the gene matches: 14. The CDR3 length is 17 residues. As DNA, the CDR3 is TGTGCCTGGAGTTGGAGCGGGGCGACAGGGGGGAGTTCACCCCTCCACTTT. Protein: CAWSWSGATGGSSPLHF.

This chain joins TRBV4-1 and TRBJ2-7; 8 bases agree with TRBD1. V lost 2 bases and J lost 6; bases outside the gene matches: 9. This CDR3 spans 15 amino acids. The V gene's germline CDR1 is MGHRA and CDR2 YSYEKL. The CDR3 DNA sequence: TGCGCCAGCAGCCAACCTACCGGACAGGGCGGCGAGCAGTACTTC. As protein: CASSQPTGQGGEQYF.

The chain employs TRBV20-1 and TRBJ2-7; no reliable D call. V was pared by 0 bases and J by 5 bases, with 14 bases between. Germline-derived CDR1 and CDR2 are DFQATT and SNEGSKA (reference sequence). This CDR3 comprises 14 residues. The CDR3 loop is CSAREDLSSHEQYF. CDR3 DNA sequence: TGCAGTGCTAGAGAGGACCTCAGTTCCCACGAGCAGTACTTC.

This chain connects TRBV27 to TRBJ2-3, with 13 bases aligning to TRBD2. The CDR3 consists of 15 residues. The trim removed 9 bases at V and 5 bases at J, leaving 8 bases unmatched. CDR1 and CDR2 from the germline V gene are MNHEY and SMNVEV (reference sequence). The CDR3 loop reads CARKSGTSGIDTQYF. The CDR3 DNA sequence: TGTGCCAGAAAGTCCGGGACTAGCGGGATAGATACGCAGTATTTT.

This clonotype was detected a few times. The genes are TRBV5-1 and TRBJ1-2; D is ambiguous. V was shortened by 2 bases and J by 8 bases, with 13 bases between the two germline ends. The CDR3 spans 13 residues. CDR1 and CDR2 (germline): SGHRS, YFSETQ. CDR3: CASSFGPSDGYTF. The CDR3, as DNA: TGCGCCAGCAGCTTTGGCCCCAGCGACGGCTACACCTTC.

This chain links TRBV12-3 or TRBV12-4 with TRBJ2-7; 9 bases are a match to TRBD1. The CDR3 runs 15 residues. J was trimmed by 2 bases and V by 7 bases; bases with no gene match: 9. CDR3 loop: CASTSHRTGAYEQYF. CDR3 DNA sequence: TGTGCCAGCACCTCTCATCGGACAGGGGCCTACGAGCAGTACTTC.

This clonotype was seen more than once but under ten times. CDR3 coding DNA: TGTGCCACCAGTGCGTACAGGAGCTCCTACAATGAGCAGTTCTTC. The encoded protein is CATSAYRSSYNEQFF. The chain combines TRBV24-1 with TRBJ2-1; D is perhaps TRBD1 (5 bases). V was shortened by 5 bases and J by 0 bases, with 10 bases between the two germline ends. The CDR3 has 15 residues. Germline CDR1 and CDR2: KGHDR and SFDVKD.

This clonotype occurred once. The chain uses TRBV7-9 and TRBJ2-7, with 8 bases fitting TRBD2. The DNA end is a closer match to TRBJ2-5, so the J assignment may be wrong. CDR1 and CDR2 (germline): SEHNR, FQNEAQ (reference sequence). The CDR3 spans 15 residues. The CDR3 DNA is TGTGCCAGCAGCCGGGAGGGCAGAAGCGCAGGGACCCAGTACTTC. Protein: CASSREGRSAGTQYF.